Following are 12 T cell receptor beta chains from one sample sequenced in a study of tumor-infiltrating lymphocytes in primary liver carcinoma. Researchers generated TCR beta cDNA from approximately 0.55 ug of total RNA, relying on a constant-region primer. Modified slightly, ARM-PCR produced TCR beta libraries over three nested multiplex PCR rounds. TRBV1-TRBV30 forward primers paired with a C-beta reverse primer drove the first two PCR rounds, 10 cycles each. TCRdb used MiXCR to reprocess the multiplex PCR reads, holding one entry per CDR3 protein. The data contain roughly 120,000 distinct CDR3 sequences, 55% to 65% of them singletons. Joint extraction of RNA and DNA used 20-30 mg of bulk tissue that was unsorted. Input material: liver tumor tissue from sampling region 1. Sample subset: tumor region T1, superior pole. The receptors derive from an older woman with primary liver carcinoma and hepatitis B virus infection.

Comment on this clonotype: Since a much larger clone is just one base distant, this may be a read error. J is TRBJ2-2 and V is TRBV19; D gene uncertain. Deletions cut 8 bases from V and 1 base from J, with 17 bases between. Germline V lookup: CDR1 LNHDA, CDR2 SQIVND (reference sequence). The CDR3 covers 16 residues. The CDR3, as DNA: TGTGCCAGTCAGAATGGTCGGGCCGAGAACACCGGGGAGCTGTTTTTT. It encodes CASQNGRAENTGELFF. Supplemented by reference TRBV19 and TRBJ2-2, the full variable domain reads DGGITQSPKYLFRKEGQNVTLSCEQNLNHDAMYWYRQDPGQGLRLIYYSQIVNDFQKGDIAEGYSVSREKKESFPLTVTSAQKNPTAFYLCASQNGRAENTGELFFGEGSRLTVL.

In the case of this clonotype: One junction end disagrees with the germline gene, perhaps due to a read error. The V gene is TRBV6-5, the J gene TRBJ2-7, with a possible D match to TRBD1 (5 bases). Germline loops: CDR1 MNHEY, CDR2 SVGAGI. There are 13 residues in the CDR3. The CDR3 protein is CAISLGRISEQYF. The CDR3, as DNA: TGTGCCATCAGTTTGGGGCGCATCAGTGAGCAGTACTTC.

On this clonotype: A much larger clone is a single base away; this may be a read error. The CDR3 loop reads CASSLTPRGHNEKLFF. The CDR3 DNA follows: TGTGCCAGCAGCCTCACCCCGAGGGGGCATAATGAAAAACTGTTTTTT. This sequence joins TRBV7-8 and TRBJ1-4, with 7 bases fitting TRBD1. The junction had 10 bases not matched to a gene; V was cut back by 5 bases and J by 4 bases. The CDR3 covers 16 residues. Germline CDR1 and CDR2: SGHVS and FQNEAQ.

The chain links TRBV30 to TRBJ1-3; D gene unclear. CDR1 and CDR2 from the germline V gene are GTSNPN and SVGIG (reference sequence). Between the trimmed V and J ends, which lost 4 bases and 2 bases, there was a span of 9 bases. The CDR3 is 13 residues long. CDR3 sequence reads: CAWNRGAGNTIYF. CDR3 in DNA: TGTGCCTGGAATCGGGGAGCTGGAAACACCATATATTTT.

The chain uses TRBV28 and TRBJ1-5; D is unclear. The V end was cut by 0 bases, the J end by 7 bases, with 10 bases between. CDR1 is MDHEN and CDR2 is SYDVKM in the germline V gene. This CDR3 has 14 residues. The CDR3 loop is CASSLWWAEQPQHF. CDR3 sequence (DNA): TGTGCCAGCAGTTTATGGTGGGCGGAGCAGCCCCAGCATTTT.

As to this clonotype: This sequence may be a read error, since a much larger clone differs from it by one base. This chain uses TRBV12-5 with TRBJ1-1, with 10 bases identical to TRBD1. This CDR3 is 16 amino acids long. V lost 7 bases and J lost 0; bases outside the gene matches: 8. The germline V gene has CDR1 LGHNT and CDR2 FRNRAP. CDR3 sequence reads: CASDPKGQGMNTEAFF. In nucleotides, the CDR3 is TGTGCTAGTGATCCTAAGGGACAGGGGATGAACACTGAAGCTTTCTTT.

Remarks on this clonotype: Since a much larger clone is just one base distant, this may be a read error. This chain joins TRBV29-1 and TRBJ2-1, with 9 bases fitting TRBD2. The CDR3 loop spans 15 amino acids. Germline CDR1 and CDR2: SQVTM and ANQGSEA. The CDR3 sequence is CSASGTPSSYKEQFF. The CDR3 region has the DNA TGCAGCGCTAGCGGGACGCCTAGCTCCTACAAGGAGCAGTTCTTC.

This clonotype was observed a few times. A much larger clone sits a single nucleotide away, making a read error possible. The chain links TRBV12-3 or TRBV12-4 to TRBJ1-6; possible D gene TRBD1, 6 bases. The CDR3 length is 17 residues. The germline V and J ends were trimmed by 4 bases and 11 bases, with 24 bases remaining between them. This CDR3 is CASSSPPRGKVGPPLHF. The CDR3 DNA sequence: TGTGCCAGCAGTTCCCCCCCAAGGGGGAAAGTTGGACCACCCCTCCACTTT.

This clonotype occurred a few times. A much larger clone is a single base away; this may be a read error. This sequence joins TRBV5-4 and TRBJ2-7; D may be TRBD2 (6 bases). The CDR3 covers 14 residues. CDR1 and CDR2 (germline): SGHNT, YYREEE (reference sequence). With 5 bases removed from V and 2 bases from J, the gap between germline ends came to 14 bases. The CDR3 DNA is TGTGCCAGCAGTGTCGGGACTGTCCCCTACGAGCAGTACTTC. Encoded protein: CASSVGTVPYEQYF.

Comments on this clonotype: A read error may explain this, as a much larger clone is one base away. The CDR3 DNA sequence: TGTGCCAGCAGCCCCCCGGGAAGGGCCGACAATGAGCAGTTCTTC. Translated: CASSPPGRADNEQFF. The V and J genes are TRBV6-6 and TRBJ2-1, with D perhaps TRBD2 (5 bases). The CDR3 length is 15 residues. V lost 6 bases and J 5 bases, leaving 17 bases between the germline ends. Per germline, CDR1 MNHNY and CDR2 SVGAGI (reference sequence).

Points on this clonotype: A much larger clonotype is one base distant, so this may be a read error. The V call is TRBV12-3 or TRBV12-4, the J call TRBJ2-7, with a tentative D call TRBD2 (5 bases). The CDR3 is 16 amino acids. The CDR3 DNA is TGTGCCAGCAGTTTCCAACCTACCGGGATCTCCTACGGGCAGTACTTC. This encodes CASSFQPTGISYGQYF.

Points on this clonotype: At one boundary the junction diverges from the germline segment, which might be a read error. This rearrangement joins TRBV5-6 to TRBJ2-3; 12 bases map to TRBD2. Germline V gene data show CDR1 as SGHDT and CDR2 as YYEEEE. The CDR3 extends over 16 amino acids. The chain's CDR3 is CASSMGPLAGGDTQYF. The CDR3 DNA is TGTGCCAGCAGCATGGGGCCACTAGCGGGAGGAGATACGCAATATTTT.